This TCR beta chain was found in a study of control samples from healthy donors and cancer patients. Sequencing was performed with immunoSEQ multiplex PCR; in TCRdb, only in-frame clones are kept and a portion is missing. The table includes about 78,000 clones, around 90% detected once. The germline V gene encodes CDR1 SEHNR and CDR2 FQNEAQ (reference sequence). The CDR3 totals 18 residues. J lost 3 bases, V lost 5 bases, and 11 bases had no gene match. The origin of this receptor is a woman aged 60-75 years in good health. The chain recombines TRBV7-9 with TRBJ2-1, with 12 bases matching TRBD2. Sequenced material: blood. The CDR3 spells CASSLPYRLAGVYNEQFF. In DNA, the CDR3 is TGTGCCAGCAGCCTACCTTATAGACTAGCGGGAGTCTACAATGAGCAGTTCTTC.